Listed below are T cell receptor beta chains from one sample, sequenced in a study of T cells in tuberculosis. Profiled with immunoSEQ multiplex PCR; TCRdb holds only in-frame clones, not every one. The sample records roughly 30,000 clones, just over 90% being singletons. Material for sequencing was PBMCs. All receptors derive from a donor under 30 with latent tuberculosis or without tuberculosis infection. CDR3s leave out the opening cysteine and the closing phenylalanine or tryptophan. The size of a clone is reported for some rows only, either as once, few or many, or as a class for expanded clones.

j_call v_call clone_size cdr3_aa
TRBJ2-3 TRBV5-5 . ASSTTRGTDTQY
TRBJ2-2 TRBV4-1 . ASSQVAGRGELF
TRBJ2-7 TRBV4-2 few ASSQDGGRGENEQY
TRBJ2-7 TRBV2 . ASRTGTGVSYEQY
TRBJ1-5 TRBV28 . ASSPHSGNSNQPQH
TRBJ2-3 TRBV25-1 . ASSFRGLAGLGDTQY
TRBJ2-7 TRBV28 few ASSFGTGGAEQY
TRBJ2-1 TRBV28 once ASSDNEQF
TRBJ2-3 TRBV18 . ASSRTGTTDTQY
TRBJ2-7 TRBV25-1 . ASSEGRQARILSYEQY
TRBJ2-1 TRBV7-6 . ASSLTSGDNEQF
TRBJ1-5 TRBV6-1 . ASRKGEGHQPQH
TRBJ2-7 TRBV7-2 few ASNRDRRSLEQY
TRBJ2-1 TRBV6-5 . ASRYGSKGNEQF
TRBJ1-2 TRBV7-9 . ASSPPAGLYGYT
TRBJ2-1 TRBV28 . ASSFLTSGLYNEQF
TRBJ1-1 TRBV28 . ASSFPGLNLNTEAF
TRBJ1-5 TRBV19 . ASSPGQGRISNQPQH
TRBJ2-1 TRBV28 . ASSLPRDEQF
TRBJ2-7 TRBV11-2 . ASSLSTLYEQY
TRBJ2-7 TRBV7-3 . ASSSQVGAQKD
TRBJ2-3 TRBV28 . ASSLVQGQTDTQY
TRBJ2-3 TRBV5-1 . ASSLAPPSTDTQY
TRBJ2-7 TRBV5-1 . ASSLGGGFYEQY
TRBJ2-1 TRBV4-3 . ASSRTSGGAYNEQF
TRBJ1-3 TRBV5-1 . ASSYRGLLGSGNTIY